This TCR beta chain was identified during a study of shared clonotypes between healthy human individuals. The wider study: Donors, aged 18 to 49, were a couple of women and three men. CD4 naive cells filled three plates per donor, CD4 memory three, CD8 naive two and CD8 memory one. Regarding the study as a whole: Around 4.7% of naive CD4 clonotypes were shared across four donors. Estimated clonotype richness was generally higher in naive than memory subsets.

Between the trimmed V and J ends, which lost 4 bases and 4 bases, there was a span of 23 bases. Germline V gives CDR1 SGHNT, CDR2 YYREEE (reference sequence). The CDR3 sequence is 17 residues long. The table came from immunoSEQ multiplex PCR; TCRdb's copy has only in-frame clones and leaves some out. Among 1.4 million to 1.5 million clones listed, approximately 97% were seen once. Concerning this clone: Its antigen is not known.

V is TRBV5-4 and J is TRBJ1-1; a weak D match, TRBD1 (6 bases). This TCR was recovered from a man aged 25 to 40 in good health. What was sequenced was naive CD4+ T cells sorted from blood. Subset in this sample: CD45RA+ positively selected. DNA of the CDR3: TGTGCCAGCAGCCCGAAACAAGGACGCAAAGGGGGCACTGAAGCTTTCTTT. It specifies CASSPKQGRKGGTEAFF.